A selection of T cell receptor beta chains follows, all from one sample in a study of regulatory dendritic cells for organ transplantation. Profiled with immunoSEQ multiplex PCR; TCRdb holds only in-frame clones, not every one. This sample has over 20,000 clones, with around two thirds found just once. The sample comprised memory CD4+ T cells from blood. These receptors were obtained from a human donor in good health. CDR3s include the opening cysteine and the closing phenylalanine or tryptophan. Fields, in order: CDR3 protein, V gene.

CASRVGTGETDTQYF | TRBV7-9
CASSARLAGGTDTQYF | TRBV5-4
CASSSVTGGPVNTEAFF | TRBV7-8
CASSLGTGDGELFF | TRBV5-1
CASSRQGSNTGELFF | TRBV6-1
CASSLVSAGEDTQYF | TRBV7-2
CASSPTDTNYGYTF | TRBV7-9
CASSLAGAGGGRETQYF | TRBV7-2
CASSLLRTESNQPQHF | TRBV7-8
CASSPEGATYGYTF | TRBV5-1
CASSVRRNPGNTIYF | TRBV11-2
CASSLFPGQGSYNEQFF | TRBV4-2
CASSYSRGGKAFF | TRBV6-5
CASSIERGYGYTF | TRBV19
CASSLAPSGGAGGELFF | TRBV5-1
CASSWDRELNSPLHF | TRBV5-1
CASSFRTATNEKLFF | TRBV5-1
CASSFGRVNTGELFF | TRBV5-5
CASSPPSRDEQFF | TRBV7-2
CATTGTGGSTYEQYF | TRBV6-1
CSFETSGVEQFF | TRBV29-1
CSARRGYGYTF | TRBV20-1
CASSRDRGLAEAFF | TRBV27
CASSFRTTNTGELFF | TRBV7-2
CASSFGRQGSGNTIYF | TRBV11-2
CAIRGTGGLDEQFF | TRBV10-3
CASSLYMDQPQHF | TRBV7-8
CASSQDTRNRGLSSYNEQFF | TRBV4-1
CASSGKGTASQETQYF | TRBV5-6
CASSLTGNTEAFF | TRBV5-1